The source of this T cell receptor (beta chain) is a study of blood T cell repertoires in COVID-19. Study information: Samples of COVID-19 (acute and convalescent) were obtained from the United States, Italy and Spain.

Original data processing: Estimation of nucleated cell counts was performed using reference gene primer amplification. Clones were read by immunoSEQ multiplex PCR, and TCRdb kept only the in-frame ones, dropping some. The V and J calls and clone size come from that table; D and trimming were worked out from the DNA. The data contain 380,000 or so clones, more than 70% of them singletons. Germline values: CDR1 LGHNA, CDR2 YNFKEQ. This CDR3 spans 12 amino acids. Trimming shortened V by 1 base and J by 10 bases, and 9 bases separated the two germline ends. Study members were between roughly 18 and 89 years old and lived in 24 US regions. Donors were grouped by their self-reported clinical history.

The clonotype originates from a man younger than 40 who had recovered from COVID-19. The sequencing input was PBMCs or T cells enriched from blood (not recorded which). The J gene is TRBJ2-3, the V gene TRBV4-2, with D perhaps TRBD1 (6 bases). The CDR3 protein is CASSQATGSQYF. In DNA, the CDR3 is TGTGCCAGCAGCCAAGCTACAGGGTCGCAGTATTTT.